One sample yielded the 23 T cell receptor beta chains listed below, sequenced in a study of blood T cell repertoires in COVID-19. Method: immunoSEQ multiplex PCR; TCRdb's copy keeps in-frame clones and lacks some. The data contain a few hundred thousand clones, roughly 84% of them singletons. The specimen was peripheral blood. Every receptor here comes from a middle-aged woman who had recovered from COVID-19.

CDR3 in amino acids: CASSLGDRDSSTDTQYF. The CDR3, as DNA: TGCGCCAGCAGCTTGGGGGACCGGGACAGTAGCACAGATACGCAGTATTTT. V usage is TRBV5-1 and J usage is TRBJ2-3; 7 bases align to TRBD1. This CDR3 has 17 residues. In germline, CDR1 is SGHRS, CDR2 YFSETQ. Unmatched junction bases numbered 7, after V lost 0 bases and J lost 0 bases.

To note about this clone: Germline and junction disagree at one end, which may indicate a read error. The chain links TRBV27 to TRBJ1-4; 8 positions match TRBD1. The germline V gene encodes CDR1 MNHEY and CDR2 SMNVEV (reference sequence). There are 14 residues in the CDR3. CDR3 sequence: CASNRGDRGERLFF. The CDR3 DNA reads TGTGCCAGCAACCGGGGAGACAGGGGAGAAAGACTGTTTTTT.

This sequence joins TRBV18 and TRBJ1-6; D uncertain. V was clipped by 6 bases and J by 10 bases, with 19 bases between them. The CDR3 consists of 15 residues. The germline V gene encodes CDR1 KGHSH and CDR2 LQKENI. The CDR3 loop reads CASSQIQPTLSPLHF. In nucleotides, the CDR3 is TGTGCCAGCTCGCAAATACAGCCTACCCTATCACCCCTCCACTTT.

The CDR3 loop is CASTRTDLNTEAFF. DNA for the CDR3: TGTGCCAGCACGAGGACAGATCTCAACACTGAAGCTTTCTTT. The chain recombines TRBV28 with TRBJ1-1, with a possible D match to TRBD1 (6 bases). CDR1 and CDR2 (germline): MDHEN, SYDVKM. Trimming took off 7 bases at V and 2 bases at J, with 14 bases between the two ends. CDR3 length: 14 residues.

The genes are TRBV5-1 and TRBJ2-6; D is unclear. V gave up 0 bases and J gave up 3 bases, with 7 bases separating them. Germline CDR1 SGHRS, CDR2 YFSETQ. The CDR3 extends over 15 amino acids. This chain's CDR3 is CASSLGQDGANVLTF. DNA for the CDR3: TGCGCCAGCAGCTTGGGGCAGGATGGGGCCAACGTCCTGACTTTC.

J is TRBJ1-2 and V is TRBV10-2; D is possibly TRBD1 (6 bases). Germline-derived CDR1 and CDR2 are WSHSY and SAAADI. Between the trimmed V and J ends, which lost 6 bases and 4 bases, there was a span of 15 bases. This CDR3 comprises 14 residues. The CDR3: CASRRAGGAYGYTF. The DNA of the CDR3 is TGCGCCAGCAGACGGGCCGGGGGGGCCTATGGCTACACCTTC.

The genes are TRBV10-2 and TRBJ1-2; TRBD1 might be the D (5 bases). V lost 2 bases and J 6 bases, leaving 10 bases between the germline ends. The CDR3 sequence is 13 residues long. Germline assignment: CDR1 WSHSY and CDR2 SAAADI. This CDR3 is CASSEDRLDGYTF. The CDR3, as DNA: TGCGCCAGCAGTGAGGACAGATTGGATGGCTACACCTTC.

This clone showed up many times. The chain has TRBV6-5 and TRBJ1-2; D gene unclear. Looked up from germline, CDR1 is MNHEY and CDR2 is SVGAGI. V was clipped by 8 bases and J by 4 bases, with 20 bases between them. This CDR3 has 15 residues. CDR3 sequence: CASEGTLGSSYGYTF. DNA of the CDR3: TGTGCCAGCGAGGGCACCCTGGGGTCATCCTATGGCTACACCTTC.

The V call is TRBV19, the J call TRBJ2-1; TRBD2 matches 13 bases. With V trimmed by 4 bases and J by 6 bases, 9 bases remained unmatched. This CDR3 is built from 17 residues. In germline, CDR1 is LNHDA, CDR2 SQIVND (reference sequence). CDR3 amino acids: CASSTRLAGGIINEQFF. In nucleotides, the CDR3 is TGTGCCAGTAGTACGAGACTAGCGGGGGGTATTATCAATGAGCAGTTCTTC.

V usage is TRBV5-6 and J usage is TRBJ2-4, with TRBD1 matching 7 bases. The junction had 5 bases not matched to a gene; V was cut back by 7 bases and J by 1 base. The germline V gene encodes CDR1 SGHDT and CDR2 YYEEEE. The CDR3 extends over 14 amino acids. The CDR3 bases are TGTGCCAGCTCCCGACAGGGCGCCAAAAACATTCAGTACTTC. Translation: CASSRQGAKNIQYF.

The CDR3 loop is CASSPLFRSSLAGNYEQYF. CDR3 nucleotide sequence: TGTGCCAGCTCACCACTTTTCAGGAGCTCACTAGCGGGCAACTACGAGCAGTACTTC. This chain links TRBV18 with TRBJ2-7, with TRBD2 identical over 9 bases. Germline V lookup: CDR1 KGHSH, CDR2 LQKENI. Germline trimming cut 1 base from V and 3 bases from J; bases unmatched to any gene: 16. CDR3 length equals 19 residues.

J is TRBJ2-1 and V is TRBV5-1; 8 bases line up with TRBD2. The V gene end was trimmed by 0 bases and the J gene end by 6 bases; junction bases not matched to a gene: 2. CDR1 SGHRS and CDR2 YFSETQ come from the germline V gene. The length of the CDR3 is 14 residues. In DNA, the CDR3 is TGCGCCAGCAGCTTGGAGGCGGGGGGCAATGAGCAGTTCTTC. It yields the protein CASSLEAGGNEQFF.

The V gene is TRBV28, the J gene TRBJ2-7; TRBD1 might be the D (6 bases). Germline V lookup: CDR1 MDHEN, CDR2 SYDVKM. Trimming stripped 8 bases from V and 1 base from J, with 15 bases between. The CDR3 has 14 residues. This CDR3 is CASGQTGISYEQYF. The CDR3 nucleotides are TGTGCCAGCGGACAAACAGGGATTTCCTACGAGCAGTACTTC.

J is TRBJ2-3 and V is TRBV2, with D uncertain. The CDR3 spans 13 residues. The germline V gene encodes CDR1 SNHLY and CDR2 FYNNEI. Trimming pared 8 bases from V and 4 bases from J, leaving 13 bases between. The CDR3 DNA is TGTGCCAGCTTGCCAGAGGTAGCAGATACGCAGTATTTT. Residues: CASLPEVADTQYF.

J is TRBJ2-1 and V is TRBV18; 10 nucleotides line up with TRBD1. V lost 5 bases and J lost 4; bases outside the gene matches: 5. CDR3 size: 15 residues. CDR1 and CDR2 (germline): KGHSH, LQKENI. Written as DNA, the CDR3 is TGTGCCAGCTCAGCGGACAGGGGGTTTTACAATGAGCAGTTCTTC. This sequence encodes CASSADRGFYNEQFF.

The J gene is TRBJ2-5, the V gene TRBV4-2; TRBD1 agrees at 10 bases. There are 18 residues in the CDR3. After removal of 3 bases from V and 5 bases from J, the junction contained 15 bases not matched to a gene. The germline V gene encodes CDR1 LGHNA and CDR2 YNFKEQ. CDR3 protein: CASSQEPQSGTGEETQYF. As DNA, the CDR3 is TGTGCCAGCAGCCAGGAACCCCAGTCCGGGACAGGGGAGGAGACCCAGTACTTC.

The J gene is TRBJ1-3, the V gene TRBV19; 7 positions agree with TRBD1. V was pared by 6 bases and J by 4 bases, with 3 bases of the junction left unmatched. The CDR3 contains 13 residues. Germline lookup yields CDR1 LNHDA and CDR2 SQIVND (reference sequence). CDR3 sequence reads: CASRQGSGNTIYF. The CDR3 coding sequence is TGTGCCAGTAGACAGGGGTCAGGAAACACCATATATTTT.

The chain recombines TRBV11-2 with TRBJ2-3; D is unresolved. The CDR3 has 16 residues. Germline V gives CDR1 SGHAT, CDR2 FQNNGV. The germline V and J ends were trimmed by 5 bases and 4 bases, with 19 bases remaining between them. The CDR3 protein is CASSSRGVIGADTQYF. CDR3 DNA sequence: TGTGCCAGCAGCAGTAGAGGTGTCATTGGCGCAGATACGCAGTATTTT.

For this clone: The same CDR3 also results from other DNA sequences found in this sample. The chain uses TRBV19 and TRBJ1-2, with D hard to call. From germline, CDR1 is LNHDA and CDR2 SQIVND (reference sequence). There are 12 residues in the CDR3. Trimming took 6 bases from V and 4 from J, leaving 9 bases between them. The chain's CDR3 is CASSLRSYGYTF. CDR3 in DNA: TGTGCCAGTAGCCTGAGGTCCTATGGCTACACCTTC.

The CDR3 region is CASSFGGADGYTF. CDR3 DNA: TGTGCCAGCAGCTTCGGGGGGGCGGACGGCTACACCTTC. This sequence joins TRBV7-3 and TRBJ1-2, with a tentative D call TRBD1 (6 bases). V lost 3 bases to trimming and J lost 8 bases, with 13 bases between them. The CDR3 length is 13 residues. Germline V lookup: CDR1 SGHTA, CDR2 FQGTGA.

This clone was counted at least ten times. CDR3 region: CAWSAGGGQRGYTF. The CDR3 DNA reads as TGTGCCTGGAGTGCAGGCGGGGGGCAGCGAGGCTACACCTTC. V usage is TRBV30 and J usage is TRBJ1-2, with D possibly TRBD1 on 6 matching bases. The CDR3 consists of 14 residues. Germline loops: CDR1 GTSNPN, CDR2 SVGIG (reference sequence). V lost 1 base and J 8 bases, leaving 17 bases between the germline ends.

The chain is built from TRBV18 and TRBJ2-7; 7 positions agree with TRBD1. Looked up from germline, CDR1 is KGHSH and CDR2 is LQKENI. J gave up 5 bases and V 5 bases, and 6 bases lay outside the gene matches. The CDR3 spans 13 residues. The chain's CDR3 is CASSFDRDHEQYF. The CDR3 DNA reads as TGTGCCAGCTCATTTGACAGGGACCACGAGCAGTACTTC.

This sequence joins TRBV18 and TRBJ2-5; the match to TRBD2 covers 14 bases. J gave up 5 bases and V 6 bases, and 8 bases lay outside the gene matches. Germline V gene lookup returns CDR1 KGHSH and CDR2 LQKENI. The CDR3 is 16 amino acids. The CDR3 DNA follows: TGTGCCAGCTCGGATCGACTAGCGGGGGGGCAGGAGACCCAGTACTTC. Translating gives CASSDRLAGGQETQYF.